This record concerns one TCR beta chain sequence. The antigen is unknown. Generation of TCR beta libraries employed quantitative 5'-RACE incorporating molecular barcodes. TCRdb re-derived calls from the 5' RACE reads in MiXCR, one entry per CDR3 protein. The data show about 700,000 distinct CDR3 sequences, with about 20% seen just once and roughly a fifth held by the top ten. This sample is drawn from a study of CD8 T cells in ankylosing spondylitis. Whole-study findings and limits: Prior work had noted some motif variants in reactive arthritis blood and synovial fluid. It was reported that disease-linked clones were significantly enriched in matched ankylosing spondylitis synovial fluid. Ankylosing spondylitis blood seemed to carry a telltale TCR beta motif made of under 10 highly homologous variants. Peripheral blood held disease-linked clones only at relatively low frequency, and these were CD8+.

CDR3 length: 15 amino acids. Trimming shortened V by 0 bases and J by 7 bases, and 13 bases separated the two germline ends. Germline values: CDR1 LGHNA, CDR2 YNFKEQ. The chain has TRBV4-2 and TRBJ1-5, with D unresolved. The receptor's source is a male donor with ankylosing spondylitis. Sequenced sample: blood, either unsorted or a sorted T cell fraction (not recorded which). Written as DNA, the CDR3 is TGTGCCAGCAGCCAAGATCCTTTAATACAGCAGCCCCAGCATTTT. This encodes CASSQDPLIQQPQHF.